This entry lists 14 T cell receptor beta chains sequenced from one sample in a study of shared clonotypes between healthy human individuals. TCRdb keeps only in-frame clones here, not all; method: immunoSEQ multiplex PCR. In the table there are 1.6 million or so clones, 96% of which are singletons. Sequenced: naive CD4+ T cells sorted from blood. Subset: CD45RA+ positively selected. Every receptor here comes from a man aged 25-40 years in good health.

The rearrangement links TRBV6-5 to TRBJ2-7; TRBD1 aligns across 8 bases. The length of the CDR3 is 13 residues. Losses at the gene ends were 5 bases for V and 5 bases for J; bases not matched to a gene: 5. Germline CDR1 and CDR2: MNHEY and SVGAGI. CDR3 protein: CASSRQGFDEQYF. The CDR3 nucleotides read TGTGCCAGCAGTAGACAGGGGTTTGACGAGCAGTACTTC.

The J gene is TRBJ2-1, the V gene TRBV29-1; maybe TRBD1 (5 bases). Germline-derived CDR1 and CDR2 are SQVTM and ANQGSEA. The CDR3 is 16 amino acids. Trimming left V 8 bases short and J 0 bases short, with 20 bases between. CDR3 amino acids: CSLRSPKGISYNEQFF. In nucleotides, the CDR3 is TGCAGCCTGCGATCCCCCAAGGGGATCTCCTACAATGAGCAGTTCTTC.

The chain joins TRBV5-4 to TRBJ2-1; 13 nucleotides agree with TRBD2. The CDR3 runs 16 residues. Germline CDR1 SGHNT, CDR2 YYREEE (reference sequence). V shed 2 bases and J 7 bases; nucleotides not matched to a gene: 6. This chain's CDR3 is CASSFRLAGGGNEQFF. DNA for the CDR3: TGTGCCAGCAGCTTTAGACTAGCGGGAGGTGGGAATGAGCAGTTCTTC.

This clone was detected once. The sample has other DNA sequences that encode this CDR3 too. The V call is TRBV11-3, the J call TRBJ2-1; 11 positions match TRBD2. There are 15 residues in the CDR3. Germline lookup yields CDR1 SGHNT and CDR2 YENEEA. V shed 5 bases, J shed 4 bases, and the junction held 4 bases outside the gene matches. This CDR3 is CASSRGTSGYNEQFF. As DNA, the CDR3 is TGTGCCAGCAGCCGTGGGACTAGCGGATACAATGAGCAGTTCTTC. Full variable domain (rest looked up from reference TRBV11-3 and TRBJ2-1): EAGVVQSPRYKIIEKKQPVAFWCNPISGHNTLYWYLQNLGQGPELLIRYENEEAVDDSQLPKDRFSAERLKGVDSTLKIQPAELGDSAVYLCASSRGTSGYNEQFFGPGTRLTVL.

The table lists this clone with a few counts. The chain employs TRBV30 and TRBJ1-1; 7 bases align to TRBD1. V shed 2 bases, J shed 7 bases, and the junction held 13 bases outside the gene matches. Germline CDR1 is GTSNPN and CDR2 is SVGIG (reference sequence). The CDR3 is 15 amino acids. CDR3 DNA sequence: TGTGCCTGGAGTAAAACCACGAGGGGGCGCAATGAAGCTTTCTTT. It encodes CAWSKTTRGRNEAFF.

This chain connects TRBV7-8 to TRBJ2-5; no clear D gene. Germline values: CDR1 SGHVS, CDR2 FQNEAQ. This CDR3 has 13 amino acids. Trimming took 5 bases from V and 5 from J, leaving 12 bases between them. The CDR3 bases are TGTGCCAGCAGCCGCCCGGGTCGGGAGACCCAGTACTTC. Protein product: CASSRPGRETQYF.

The CDR3 loop is CASSLFGTGVRKAFF. The CDR3 DNA sequence: TGTGCCAGCAGTTTATTTGGGACAGGGGTTAGGAAAGCTTTCTTT. The chain combines TRBV27 with TRBJ1-1, with TRBD1 matching over 10 bases. The CDR3 has 15 amino acids. The junction had 8 bases not matched to a gene; V was cut back by 1 base and J by 9 bases. CDR1 MNHEY and CDR2 SMNVEV come from the germline V gene (reference sequence).

The rearrangement joins TRBV11-2 to TRBJ2-7; a possible D gene is TRBD2 (6 bases). In germline, CDR1 is SGHAT, CDR2 FQNNGV. The CDR3 runs to 16 residues. V was pared by 5 bases and J by 1 base, with 18 bases between. The CDR3 protein is CASSPSGTEGSYEQYF. The CDR3 region has the DNA TGTGCCAGCAGCCCATCTGGGACGGAGGGATCCTACGAGCAGTACTTC.

This chain uses TRBV5-5 with TRBJ1-4, with D unresolved. CDR3 size: 15 residues. Germline-derived CDR1 and CDR2 are SGHKS and YYEKEE (reference sequence). The V end was cut by 2 bases, the J end by 11 bases, with 19 bases between. The CDR3 nucleotides are TGTGCCAGCAGCTTCCCGGGCAGGCAAATCGGGAAACTGTTTTTT. Its translation is CASSFPGRQIGKLFF.

The chain carries TRBV16 and TRBJ2-7, with 8 bases matching TRBD1. Germline CDR1 is KGHSY and CDR2 is FQNENV. There are 16 residues in the CDR3. Losses at the gene ends were 4 bases for V and 7 bases for J; bases not matched to a gene: 15. This CDR3 reads CASSPTPGQGAGEQYF. The CDR3 DNA reads TGTGCCAGCAGCCCCACACCCGGCCAGGGGGCTGGGGAGCAGTACTTC.

The V call is TRBV4-1, the J call TRBJ2-7; TRBD2 is a possible D gene (5 bases). The V end was cut by 3 bases, the J end by 4 bases, with 16 bases between. CDR1 is MGHRA and CDR2 is YSYEKL in the germline V gene. This CDR3 has 15 residues. This CDR3 is CASSHPSRGMYEQYF. CDR3 in DNA: TGCGCCAGCAGCCATCCCTCACGAGGGATGTACGAGCAGTACTTC.

The chain carries TRBV9 and TRBJ2-7, with 7 bases that match TRBD1. This CDR3 has 14 residues. CDR1 and CDR2 from the germline V gene are SGDLS and YYNGEE. V shed 0 bases, J shed 3 bases, and the junction held 3 bases outside the gene matches. CDR3 protein: CASSVDQGVYEQYF. CDR3 coding DNA: TGTGCCAGCAGCGTAGACCAGGGGGTCTACGAGCAGTACTTC.

The chain carries TRBV7-3 and TRBJ2-2, with D hard to call. The CDR3 extends over 14 amino acids. The germline CDR1 and CDR2 sequences are SGHTA and FQGTGA. With 1 base removed from V and 0 bases from J, the gap between germline ends came to 3 bases. The CDR3 loop is CASSLNPNTGELFF. The CDR3 DNA sequence: TGTGCCAGCAGCTTAAATCCGAACACCGGGGAGCTGTTTTTT.

The chain recombines TRBV11-2 with TRBJ2-5, with unresolved D. In germline, CDR1 is SGHAT, CDR2 FQNNGV. Between the trimmed V and J ends, which lost 0 bases and 0 bases, there was a span of 8 bases. The CDR3 contains 15 residues. In nucleotides, the CDR3 is TGTGCCAGCAGCTTAGATCATGGGTACCAAGAGACCCAGTACTTC. Translation: CASSLDHGYQETQYF.